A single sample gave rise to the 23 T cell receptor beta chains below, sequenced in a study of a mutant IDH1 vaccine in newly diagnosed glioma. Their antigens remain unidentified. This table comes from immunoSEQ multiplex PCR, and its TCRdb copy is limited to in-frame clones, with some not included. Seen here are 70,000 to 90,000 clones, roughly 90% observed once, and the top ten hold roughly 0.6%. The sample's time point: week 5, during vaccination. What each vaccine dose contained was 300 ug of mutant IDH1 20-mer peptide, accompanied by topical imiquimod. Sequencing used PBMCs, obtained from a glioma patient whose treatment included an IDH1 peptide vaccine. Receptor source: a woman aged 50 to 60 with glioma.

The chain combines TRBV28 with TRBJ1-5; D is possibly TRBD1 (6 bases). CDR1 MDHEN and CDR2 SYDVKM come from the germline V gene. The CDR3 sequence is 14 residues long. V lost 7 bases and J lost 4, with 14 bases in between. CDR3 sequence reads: CASNMGRGNQPQHF. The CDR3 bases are TGTGCCAGCAATATGGGGAGGGGGAATCAGCCCCAGCATTTT. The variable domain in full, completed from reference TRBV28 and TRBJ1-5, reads DVKVTQSSRYLVKRTGEKVFLECVQDMDHENMFWYRQDPGLGLRLIYFSYDVKMKEKGDIPEGYSVSREKKERFSLILESASTNQTSMYLCASNMGRGNQPQHFGDGTRLSIL.

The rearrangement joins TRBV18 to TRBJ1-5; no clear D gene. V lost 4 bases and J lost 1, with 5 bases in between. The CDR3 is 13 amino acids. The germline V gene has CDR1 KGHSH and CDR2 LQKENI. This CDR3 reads CASSRGSNQPQHF. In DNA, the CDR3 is TGTGCCAGCTCACGAGGGAGCAATCAGCCCCAGCATTTT.

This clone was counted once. CDR3 in DNA: TGTGCCTGGAGTCAGACAGGGAACTATGGCTACACCTTC. Amino acid sequence: CAWSQTGNYGYTF. This sequence joins TRBV30 and TRBJ1-2, with 7 bases aligning to TRBD1. J gave up 2 bases and V 2 bases, and 2 bases lay outside the gene matches. Looked up from germline, CDR1 is GTSNPN and CDR2 is SVGIG (reference sequence). There are 13 residues in the CDR3.

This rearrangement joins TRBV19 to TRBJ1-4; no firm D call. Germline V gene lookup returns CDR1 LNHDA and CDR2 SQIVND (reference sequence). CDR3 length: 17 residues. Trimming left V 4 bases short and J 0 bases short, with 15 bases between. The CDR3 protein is CASSNSGNLATNEKLFF. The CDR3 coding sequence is TGTGCCAGTAGTAACAGCGGGAACCTAGCAACTAATGAAAAACTGTTTTTT.

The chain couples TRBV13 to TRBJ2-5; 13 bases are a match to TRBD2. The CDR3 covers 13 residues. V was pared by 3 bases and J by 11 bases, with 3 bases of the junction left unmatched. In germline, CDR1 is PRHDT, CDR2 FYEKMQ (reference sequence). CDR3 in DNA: TGTGCCAGCAGCTTTGGGACTAGCGGGGCGCAGTACTTC. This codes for CASSFGTSGAQYF.

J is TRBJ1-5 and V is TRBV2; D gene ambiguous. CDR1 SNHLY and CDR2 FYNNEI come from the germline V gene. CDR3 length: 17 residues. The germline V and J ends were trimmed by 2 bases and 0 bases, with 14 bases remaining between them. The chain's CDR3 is CASSEISAGYSNQPQHF. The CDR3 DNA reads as TGTGCCAGCAGTGAAATCTCGGCCGGGTATAGCAATCAGCCCCAGCATTTT.

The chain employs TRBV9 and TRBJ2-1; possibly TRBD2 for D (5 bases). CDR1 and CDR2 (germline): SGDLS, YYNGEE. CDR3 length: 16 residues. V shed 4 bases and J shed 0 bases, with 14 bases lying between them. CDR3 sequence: CASSLPSGSSYNEQFF. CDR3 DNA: TGTGCCAGCAGCCTCCCCAGTGGGAGCTCCTACAATGAGCAGTTCTTC. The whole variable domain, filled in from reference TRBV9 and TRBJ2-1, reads DSGVTQTPKHLITATGQRVTLRCSPRSGDLSVYWYQQSLDQGLQFLIQYYNGEERAKGNILERFSAQQFPDLHSELNLSSLELGDSALYFCASSLPSGSSYNEQFFGPGTRLTVL.

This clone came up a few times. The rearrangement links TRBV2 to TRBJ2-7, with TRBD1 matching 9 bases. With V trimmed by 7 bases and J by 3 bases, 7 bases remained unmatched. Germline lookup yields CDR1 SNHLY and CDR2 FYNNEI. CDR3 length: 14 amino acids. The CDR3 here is CASTRTGENYEQYF. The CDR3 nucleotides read TGTGCCAGCACTCGGACAGGGGAGAACTACGAGCAGTACTTC.

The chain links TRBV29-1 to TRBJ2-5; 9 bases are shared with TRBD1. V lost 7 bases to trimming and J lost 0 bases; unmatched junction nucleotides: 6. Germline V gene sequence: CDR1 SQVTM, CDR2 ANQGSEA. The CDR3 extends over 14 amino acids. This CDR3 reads CSGRDRVHQETQYF. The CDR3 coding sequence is TGCAGCGGCCGGGACAGGGTTCACCAAGAGACCCAGTACTTC. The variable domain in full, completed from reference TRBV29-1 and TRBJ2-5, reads SAVISQKPSRDICQRGTSLTIQCQVDSQVTMMFWYRQQPGQSLTLIATANQGSEATYESGFVIDKFPISRPNLTFSTLTVSNMSPEDSSIYLCSGRDRVHQETQYFGPGTRLLVL.

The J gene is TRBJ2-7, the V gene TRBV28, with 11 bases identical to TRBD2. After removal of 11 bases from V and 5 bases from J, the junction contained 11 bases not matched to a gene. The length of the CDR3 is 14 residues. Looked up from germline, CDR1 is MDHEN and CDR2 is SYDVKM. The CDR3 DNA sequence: TGTGCCGGAGCTGGGATAGCGGGAGGGGACGAGCAGTACTTC. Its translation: CAGAGIAGGDEQYF.

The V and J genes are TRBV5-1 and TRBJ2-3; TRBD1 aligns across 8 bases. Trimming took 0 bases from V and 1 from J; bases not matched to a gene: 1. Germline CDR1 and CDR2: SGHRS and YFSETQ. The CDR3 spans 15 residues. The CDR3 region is CASSLEQGGTDTQYF. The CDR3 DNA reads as TGCGCCAGCAGCTTGGAACAGGGGGGCACAGATACGCAGTATTTT.

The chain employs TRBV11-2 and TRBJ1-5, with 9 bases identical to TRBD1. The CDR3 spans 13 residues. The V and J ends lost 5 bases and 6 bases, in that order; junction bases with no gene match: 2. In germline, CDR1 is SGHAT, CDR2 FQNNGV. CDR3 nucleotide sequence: TGTGCCAGCAGCCTGACAGGGGGTCAGCCCCAGCATTTT. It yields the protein CASSLTGGQPQHF.

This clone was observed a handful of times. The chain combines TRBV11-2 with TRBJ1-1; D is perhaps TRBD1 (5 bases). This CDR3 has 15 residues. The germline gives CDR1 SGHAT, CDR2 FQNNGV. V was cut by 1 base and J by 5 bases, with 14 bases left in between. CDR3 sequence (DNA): TGTGCCAGCAGCTTAGTATGGGGGGAATTAACTGAAGCTTTCTTT. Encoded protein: CASSLVWGELTEAFF.

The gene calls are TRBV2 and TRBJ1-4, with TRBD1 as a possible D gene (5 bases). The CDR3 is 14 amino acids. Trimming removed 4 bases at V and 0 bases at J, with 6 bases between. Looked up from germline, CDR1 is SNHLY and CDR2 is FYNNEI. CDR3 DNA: TGTGCCAGCAGTGCAGGGACAACTAATGAAAAACTGTTTTTT. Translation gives CASSAGTTNEKLFF.

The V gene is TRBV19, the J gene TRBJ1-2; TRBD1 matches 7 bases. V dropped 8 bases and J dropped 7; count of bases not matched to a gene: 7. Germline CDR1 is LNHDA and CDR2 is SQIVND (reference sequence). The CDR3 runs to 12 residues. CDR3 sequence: CASLRQGGGYTF. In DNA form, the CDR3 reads TGTGCCAGTTTGCGACAGGGAGGTGGCTACACCTTC.

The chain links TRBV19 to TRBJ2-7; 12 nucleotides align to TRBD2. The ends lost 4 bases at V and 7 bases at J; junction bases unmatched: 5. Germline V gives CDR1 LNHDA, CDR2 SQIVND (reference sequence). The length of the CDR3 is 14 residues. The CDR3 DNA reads TGTGCCAGTAGTACACTAGCGGGAGGTCGGGAGCAGTACTTC. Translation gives CASSTLAGGREQYF.

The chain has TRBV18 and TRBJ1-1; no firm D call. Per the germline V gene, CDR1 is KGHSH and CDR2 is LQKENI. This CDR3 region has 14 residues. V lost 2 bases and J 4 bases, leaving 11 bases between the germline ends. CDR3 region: CASSPAGWSTEAFF. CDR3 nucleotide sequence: TGTGCCAGCTCACCAGCAGGCTGGAGCACTGAAGCTTTCTTT.

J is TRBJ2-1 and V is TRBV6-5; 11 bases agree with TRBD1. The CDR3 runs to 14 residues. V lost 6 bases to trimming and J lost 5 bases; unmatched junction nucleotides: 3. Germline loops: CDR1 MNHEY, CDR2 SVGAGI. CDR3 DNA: TGTGCCAGCAGGGGGACAGGGGGTAACAATGAGCAGTTCTTC. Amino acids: CASRGTGGNNEQFF.

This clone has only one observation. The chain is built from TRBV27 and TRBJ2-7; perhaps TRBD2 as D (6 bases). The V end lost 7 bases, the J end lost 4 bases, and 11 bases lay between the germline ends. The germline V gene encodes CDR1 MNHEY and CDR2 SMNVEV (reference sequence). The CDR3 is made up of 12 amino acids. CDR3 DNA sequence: TGTGCCAGCATGGGGGGAAGATACGAGCAGTACTTC. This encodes CASMGGRYEQYF.

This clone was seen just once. CDR3 sequence reads: CASRTGNQPQHF. Here the CDR3 DNA reads TGTGCCAGCAGGACGGGCAATCAGCCCCAGCATTTT. The chain has TRBV6-1 and TRBJ1-5; D is unclear. Germline V gene lookup returns CDR1 MNHNS and CDR2 SASEGT. V was clipped by 6 bases and J by 2 bases, with 5 bases between them. The CDR3 sequence is 12 residues long.

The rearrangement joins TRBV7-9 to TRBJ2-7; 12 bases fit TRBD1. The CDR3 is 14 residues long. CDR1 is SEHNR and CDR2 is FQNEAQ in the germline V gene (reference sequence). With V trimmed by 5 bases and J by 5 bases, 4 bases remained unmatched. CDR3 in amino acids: CASSRDRGQNEQYF. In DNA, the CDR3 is TGTGCCAGCAGCCGGGACAGGGGGCAAAACGAGCAGTACTTC. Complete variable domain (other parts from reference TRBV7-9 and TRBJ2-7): DTGVSQNPRHKITKRGQNVTFRCDPISEHNRLYWYRQTLGQGPEFLTYFQNEAQLEKSRLLSDRFSAERPKGSFSTLEIQRTEQGDSAMYLCASSRDRGQNEQYFGPGTRLTVT.

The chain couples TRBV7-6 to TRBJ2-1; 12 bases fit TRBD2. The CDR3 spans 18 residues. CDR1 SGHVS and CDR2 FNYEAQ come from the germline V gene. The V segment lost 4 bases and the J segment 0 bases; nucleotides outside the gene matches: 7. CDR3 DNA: TGTGCCAGCAGCTCTCTAGCGGGAGGGGTGAGCTCCTACAATGAGCAGTTCTTC. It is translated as CASSSLAGGVSSYNEQFF.

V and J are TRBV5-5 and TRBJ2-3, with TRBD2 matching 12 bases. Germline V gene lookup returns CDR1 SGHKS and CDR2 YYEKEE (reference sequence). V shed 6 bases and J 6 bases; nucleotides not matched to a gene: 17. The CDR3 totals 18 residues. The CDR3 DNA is TGTGCCAGCACCACTTTCGGGACTAGCGGGTTTATCAGGGATACGCAGTATTTT. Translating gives CASTTFGTSGFIRDTQYF.